This TCR beta chain was sequenced in a study of breast tumors, draining lymph nodes, adjacent tissues (TCRdb year 2016). Regarding the research as a whole: The study compared TCR beta repertoires across tumor, adjacent nontumor tissue and axillary lymph nodes from breast cancer patients. In human breast cancer, the study set out to evaluate how tumor, surrounding tissue and draining lymph node repertoires relate to one another and whether T cells may move between these sites.

Lymph node samples were obtained from the axillary draining lymph nodes of breast cancer patients. General findings and caveats noted by the study authors: A scenario in which most tumor T cells derive from the lymph node and then expand within tumor tissue was judged to be consistent with the data. The conclusion that tumor T cells originate in lymph nodes was presented as consistent with a hypothesis rather than as directly demonstrated. Tumor T-cell repertoires showed less diversity than lymph node repertoires and more diversity than nontumor tissue repertoires, and tumor T-cell repertoires showed preferential V and J gene usage. Tumor and nontumor tissue repertoires were significantly more similar in luminal-like than in basal-like breast cancer.

The sequencer was an Illumina HiSeq 2000. TCR beta chain libraries were generated by multiplex PCR amplification. The amplified TCR beta chain products were analyzed by high-throughput sequencing. TCRdb trimmed public reads at Q25 via fastp, called clones via MiXCR and kept in-frame beta chains. Rows are combined by CDR3 protein, so each entry shows the most common genes and DNA. Present in this sample are approximately 140,000 distinct CDR3 sequences, approximately 29% of which were seen just once. The biggest ten clones account for about 2.3% of the sample. This clonotype was observed at least ten times. Its antigen target is currently unknown. Base quality data are lacking; no much larger clone is found one base away. Per the germline V gene (reference sequence), SGHAT is the CDR1 and FQDESV is the CDR2. From cysteine to phenylalanine, the CDR3 is 14 amino acids long. Of the read, only the CDR3 DNA is kept; its 42 bases are in frame from base 1. Trimming costs V 5 bases and J 4 bases, and their ends lie 14 bases apart.

The clonotype was recovered from a female donor with breast cancer. Some clones in this sample may be carry-over from other donors' samples. The chain links TRBV11-1 with TRBJ2-5; the D segment could be TRBD1, given 6 matching bases. The sequencing input was axillary lymph node tissue. The CDR3 sequence is CASSRSAGAETQYF. The sequenced DNA: TGTGCCAGCAGCCGGTCTGCAGGGGCAGAGACCCAGTACTTC.